These 4 T cell receptor beta chains were sequenced from one sample in a study of T-cell reconstitution after alpha-beta-depleted transplantation in children. The library targeted TCRbeta and was prepared with unique molecular identifiers. TCRdb processed the PCR reads anew with MiXCR; each CDR3 protein has one entry. The sample yields roughly 610,000 distinct CDR3 sequences, over 9.5% seen once. The source was PBMCs from the stem cell graft donor, collected from the stem cell graft. Receptors were obtained from a human donor who donated a stem cell graft to a child with acute myeloid leukemia.

Many counts were recorded for this clonotype. The V and J genes are TRBV5-4 and TRBJ2-2; a weak D match, TRBD2 (5 bases). Trimming left V 3 bases short and J 13 bases short, with 19 bases between. This CDR3 spans 14 amino acids. Germline lookup yields CDR1 SGHNT and CDR2 YYREEE (reference sequence). CDR3 bases: TGTGCCAGCAGCTCCGGACTCGGGCTCGTAGCGCTGTTTTTT. Encoded protein: CASSSGLGLVALFF.

Remarks on this clonotype: A junction end diverges from the germline sequence, so it may reflect a read error. The chain joins TRBV12-3 or TRBV12-4 to TRBJ2-7; 11 nucleotides match TRBD2. CDR3 length: 19 amino acids. The chain's CDR3 is CASCLALWDSGRASYEQYF. The CDR3 DNA is TGTGCCAGCTGTTTAGCGCTCTGGGATAGCGGGAGGGCCAGTTACGAGCAGTACTTC.

This clonotype showed up just a few times. The gene calls are TRBV24-1 and TRBJ2-7, with TRBD2 identical over 14 bases. The germline V gene has CDR1 KGHDR and CDR2 SFDVKD. The trim removed 5 bases at V and 5 bases at J, leaving 4 bases unmatched. The CDR3 loop spans 15 amino acids. Here the CDR3 DNA reads TGTGCCACCAGTGGTGGACTAGCGGGAGGAGACGAGCAGTACTTC. It is translated as CATSGGLAGGDEQYF.

This clonotype was detected ten times or more. CDR3 in DNA: TGTGCCAGCTCACCGACAGAAGATACGCAGTATTTT. Translated, it gives CASSPTEDTQYF. The rearrangement uses TRBV18 and TRBJ2-3; D is possibly TRBD1 (5 bases). Germline V gene lookup returns CDR1 KGHSH and CDR2 LQKENI. Trimming stripped 3 bases from V and 5 bases from J, with 6 bases between. The length of the CDR3 is 12 residues. Together with reference TRBV18 and TRBJ2-3, the CDR3 gives the full variable domain: NAGVMQNPRHLVRRRGQEARLRCSPMKGHSHVYWYRQLPEEGLKFMVYLQKENIIDESGMPKERFSAEFPKEGPSILRIQQVVRGDSAAYFCASSPTEDTQYFGPGTRLTVL.